This T cell receptor beta chain was observed in a study of beta chain features in type 1 diabetes. Study-wide results and caveats: Cells with high TCR expression could be over-represented by cDNA sequencing. Moderate yet significant TCRB CDR3 shortening was seen in Type 1 diabetes patients in all four CD4+ subsets.

The investigators reverse transcribed all of the isolated RNA, so they sequenced expressed TCRB transcripts. There were 3.5 million to 4.5 million reads on average in the naive, central memory and regulatory T cell samples. Some clones are missing from TCRdb's copy, which holds only in-frame ones; the method was immunoSEQ multiplex PCR. The data hold more than 250,000 clones, with 20% observed a single time. This clone was detected only a few times. Antigen specificity is unknown. The source is a woman in her thirties or forties with type 1 diabetes. The sample was naive CD4+ T cells from blood.

The CDR3 region is CAWSPLTANEQFF. As DNA, the CDR3 is TGTGCCTGGAGCCCCCTGACTGCTAATGAGCAGTTCTTC. The gene calls are TRBV30 and TRBJ2-1; no reliable D call. This CDR3 contains 13 residues. V gave up 3 bases and J gave up 7 bases, with 13 bases separating them. CDR1 and CDR2 from the germline V gene are GTSNPN and SVGIG (reference sequence).